The TCR beta chain described here comes from a study of CD4 T cells in relation to SARS-CoV-2 and coronaviruses. For the study at large: ViraFEST: approximately 10-day antigen culture of PBMCs, then TCR beta CDR3 sequencing.

The germline gives CDR1 KGHDR, CDR2 SFDVKD. This CDR3 contains 14 residues. Germline trimming cut 3 bases from V and 6 bases from J; bases unmatched to any gene: 4. Unexposed donor CD4+ T cells date from 2011-2018, before the COVID-19 pandemic. Isolation of CD4+ T cells took place after nine to ten days in culture. On days 3 and 7, cultures got half fresh IL-2 medium. The repertoire was sequenced with immunoSEQ multiplex PCR; TCRdb's copy has only in-frame clones and lacks some. The repertoire holds 24,000 or so clones, with around three quarters as singletons. This clone was picked up a small number of times. Antigen specificity is unknown.

The chain joins TRBV24-1 to TRBJ2-7; 10 bases fit TRBD2. The sequencing sample was made of CD4+ T cells from PBMCs, cultured in vitro. The receptor was isolated from a human donor in good health. CDR3 amino acids: CATSDPSGRGEQYF. Here the CDR3 DNA reads TGTGCCACCAGTGATCCTAGCGGGAGAGGCGAGCAGTACTTC.